The 23 T cell receptor beta chains presented below share a single source sample, sequenced in a study of blood T cells in healthy people across ages (dated by TCRdb to 2014 to 2015). The method behind the library was 5' RACE. Sequencing relied on an Illumina HiSeq 2500. The second PCR ran for roughly 7 to 12 cycles and used a J-beta primer mix along with a sample-barcoded 5' primer. TCRdb applied fastp at Q25 and MiXCR to the public reads, then kept only in-frame beta chains. A single entry per CDR3 protein holds the most common genes and DNA from its merged rows. The sample has 1.2 million to 1.5 million distinct CDR3 sequences on record, around 59% of them singletons. The ten largest clones take up over 6.5% of the sample. The sample consisted of blood. The receptors shown here come from a man younger than 35 in good health.

The CDR3 loop is CSASKTGYSNEQFF. The DNA for the CDR3 is TGCAGTGCTAGCAAGACAGGGTATAGCAATGAGCAGTTCTTC. The rearrangement joins TRBV20-1 to TRBJ2-1; 7 bases are a match to TRBD1. The CDR3 spans 14 residues. Germline V gene data show CDR1 as DFQATT and CDR2 as SNEGSKA (reference sequence). J gave up 6 bases and V 3 bases, and 8 bases lay outside the gene matches.

The rearrangement uses TRBV25-1 and TRBJ2-1; D is perhaps TRBD1 (6 bases). Germline V CDR1 and CDR2: MGHDK, SYGVNS. V lost 8 bases and J 12 bases, leaving 17 bases between the germline ends. The CDR3 loop spans 12 amino acids. In DNA, the CDR3 is TGTGCCAGCGGAAGACAGGACTCTAGGCAGTTCTTC. Amino acids: CASGRQDSRQFF.

Only a few counts were recorded for this clonotype. The rearrangement joins TRBV12-3 or TRBV12-4 to TRBJ2-7; 11 nucleotides align to TRBD2. After removal of 4 bases from V and 2 bases from J, the junction contained 7 bases not matched to a gene. This CDR3 contains 16 residues. The DNA for the CDR3 is TGTGCCAGCAGTTCCCGGACTAGCGGGCAAGCCTACGAGCAGTACTTC. Translated, it gives CASSSRTSGQAYEQYF.

The chain is built from TRBV27 and TRBJ2-7; 9 bases line up with TRBD2. Germline CDR1 MNHEY, CDR2 SMNVEV (reference sequence). The CDR3 totals 15 residues. V lost 5 bases to trimming and J lost 2 bases; unmatched junction nucleotides: 7. The CDR3 loop is CASSPPGLAAYEQYF. CDR3 DNA: TGTGCCAGCAGTCCTCCGGGACTAGCAGCCTACGAGCAGTACTTC.

The chain joins TRBV14 to TRBJ2-3; TRBD1 aligns across 8 bases. The ends lost 3 bases at V and 2 bases at J; junction bases unmatched: 10. This CDR3 is built from 17 residues. Germline V gene data show CDR1 as SGHDN and CDR2 as FVKESK. CDR3 sequence: CASSQDGRTGYTDTQYF. The CDR3, as DNA: TGTGCCAGCAGCCAGGACGGACGGACAGGGTACACAGATACGCAGTATTTT.

This clonotype came up a few times. J is TRBJ2-3 and V is TRBV27; 7 nucleotides line up with TRBD2. The junction had 6 bases not matched to a gene; V was cut back by 5 bases and J by 4 bases. This CDR3 spans 14 amino acids. Germline assignment: CDR1 MNHEY and CDR2 SMNVEV (reference sequence). CDR3: CASSIGAGADTQYF. DNA of the CDR3: TGTGCCAGCAGTATCGGGGCGGGAGCAGATACGCAGTATTTT.

This clonotype appeared a few times. V usage is TRBV20-1 and J usage is TRBJ1-6; D is unresolved. The V end was cut by 7 bases, the J end by 5 bases, with 27 bases between. The length of the CDR3 is 18 residues. CDR1 is DFQATT, CDR2 SNEGSKA, per germline (reference sequence). The CDR3 bases are TGCAGTGTAATCCGTCGGGCAGCGGGCCCTAAGAATAATTCACCCCTCCACTTT. Translating gives CSVIRRAAGPKNNSPLHF.

This clonotype was seen many times. The chain links TRBV20-1 to TRBJ2-3; 12 bases map to TRBD2. Germline values: CDR1 DFQATT, CDR2 SNEGSKA (reference sequence). With V trimmed by 7 bases and J by 1 base, 12 bases remained unmatched. The CDR3 consists of 17 residues. Here the CDR3 DNA reads TGCAGTGGAAGGTCGACTAGCGGGGGCCCCCGCACAGATACGCAGTATTTT. Translated, it gives CSGRSTSGGPRTDTQYF.

The chain joins TRBV7-6 to TRBJ2-5; 7 positions match TRBD2. Germline assignment: CDR1 SGHVS and CDR2 FNYEAQ. CDR3 size: 16 residues. Germline trimming cut 6 bases from V and 5 bases from J; bases unmatched to any gene: 15. CDR3 loop: CASRAEGTILGETQYF. The CDR3 coding sequence is TGTGCCAGCAGGGCTGAGGGGACTATCTTAGGGGAGACCCAGTACTTC.

This sequence joins TRBV7-2 and TRBJ1-2, with 7 positions matching TRBD1. The CDR3 extends over 18 amino acids. Losses at the gene ends were 5 bases for V and 4 bases for J; bases not matched to a gene: 19. CDR1 and CDR2 from the germline V gene are SGHTA and FQGNSA. The CDR3 DNA sequence: TGTGCCAGCAGCCTAAGTGGGCTGGTACAGGGGCTGGCCTATGGCTACACCTTC. Protein: CASSLSGLVQGLAYGYTF.

V and J are TRBV29-1 and TRBJ1-2; no reliable D call. The CDR3 sequence is 12 residues long. Germline V gene data show CDR1 as SQVTM and CDR2 as ANQGSEA. V lost 1 base and J 1 base, leaving 4 bases between the germline ends. CDR3 in DNA: TGCAGCGTTGAAGCAGTTAACTATGGCTACACCTTC. The encoded protein is CSVEAVNYGYTF.

This clonotype was observed a handful of times. DNA of the CDR3: TGTGCCAGCAGCCAGACGGGGGAGCAGTTCTTC. Amino acids: CASSQTGEQFF. V gene TRBV4-2 combines with J gene TRBJ2-1, with D perhaps TRBD2 (5 bases). The CDR3 runs 11 residues. Germline V CDR1 and CDR2: LGHNA, YNFKEQ. V was shortened by 3 bases and J by 10 bases, with 7 bases between the two germline ends.

This CDR3 reads CASREQGAGEQYF. The CDR3 DNA reads as TGTGCCAGCAGAGAACAGGGGGCAGGCGAGCAGTACTTC. V and J are TRBV28 and TRBJ2-7; 9 nucleotides agree with TRBD1. Looked up from germline, CDR1 is MDHEN and CDR2 is SYDVKM. With V trimmed by 6 bases and J by 6 bases, 6 bases remained unmatched. The CDR3 is 13 amino acids.

The chain joins TRBV20-1 to TRBJ2-1, with a tentative D call TRBD1 (5 bases). The CDR3 totals 11 residues. The germline V gene has CDR1 DFQATT and CDR2 SNEGSKA (reference sequence). Trimming removed 8 bases from V and 3 bases from J, with 8 bases in between. The CDR3 reads CSPTDYNEQFF. The DNA for the CDR3 is TGCAGTCCGACAGACTACAATGAGCAGTTCTTC.

This chain joins TRBV2 and TRBJ2-7; possible D gene TRBD1, 6 bases. The CDR3 is 14 residues long. The germline V gene has CDR1 SNHLY and CDR2 FYNNEI. Deletions cut 9 bases from V and 3 bases from J, with 18 bases between. CDR3 coding DNA: TGTGCCAGATCCGCACCAACAGGGAACTACGAGCAGTACTTC. Protein sequence: CARSAPTGNYEQYF.

The J gene is TRBJ1-2, the V gene TRBV12-3 or TRBV12-4, with D perhaps matching TRBD1 (6 bases). V was clipped by 4 bases and J by 5 bases, with 11 bases between them. CDR3 length: 13 amino acids. The CDR3 region has the DNA TGTGCCAGCAGTTCGCCGACAGGTTATGGCTACACCTTC. The encoded protein is CASSSPTGYGYTF.

This clonotype came up a few times. The chain's CDR3 is CSARGTGGSSAFF. As DNA, the CDR3 is TGCAGTGCTAGAGGGACAGGGGGTTCTTCAGCTTTCTTT. V and J are TRBV20-1 and TRBJ1-1; 10 nucleotides line up with TRBD1. Germline CDR1 and CDR2: DFQATT and SNEGSKA (reference sequence). The CDR3 extends over 13 amino acids. V shed 1 base, J shed 10 bases, and the junction held 6 bases outside the gene matches.

The chain has TRBV13 and TRBJ1-2; maybe TRBD1 (5 bases). The CDR3 consists of 13 residues. Looked up from germline, CDR1 is PRHDT and CDR2 is FYEKMQ (reference sequence). Trimming removed 3 bases from V and 6 bases from J, with 11 bases in between. The CDR3 DNA is TGTGCCAGCAGCTTTAGGCAGACAGATGGCTACACCTTC. It codes for CASSFRQTDGYTF.

The chain links TRBV20-1 to TRBJ2-7; D might be TRBD1 or TRBD2, each matching 5 bases. Germline assignment: CDR1 DFQATT and CDR2 SNEGSKA (reference sequence). Deletions cut 0 bases from V and 0 bases from J, with 6 bases between. The CDR3 is 13 amino acids. The CDR3 region has the DNA TGCAGTGCTAGAGAGGGACGCTCCTACGAGCAGTACTTC. It is translated as CSAREGRSYEQYF.

V usage is TRBV24-1 and J usage is TRBJ1-2; D is perhaps TRBD1 (5 bases). V was clipped by 0 bases and J by 8 bases, with 9 bases between them. Per the germline V gene, CDR1 is KGHDR and CDR2 is SFDVKD. This CDR3 contains 13 residues. DNA for the CDR3: TGTGCCACCAGTGATTTGACAGGCGGAGGCTACACCTTC. Encoded protein: CATSDLTGGGYTF.

V usage is TRBV10-3 and J usage is TRBJ2-3; 11 nucleotides agree with TRBD2. Germline loops: CDR1 ENHRY, CDR2 SYGVKD. The CDR3 length is 14 residues. Trimming cost V 8 bases and J 2 bases; bases outside gene matches: 3. CDR3 DNA sequence: TGTGCCATCGCGGGACTAGCGGTCACAGATACGCAGTATTTT. Translated, it gives CAIAGLAVTDTQYF.

CDR3 nucleotide sequence: TGTGCCAGCAACCAAGACTCACGGACGTCCCAAGAGACCCAGTACTTC. Translated: CASNQDSRTSQETQYF. The rearrangement links TRBV27 to TRBJ2-5, with D unclear. Trimming left V 7 bases short and J 1 base short, with 19 bases between. This CDR3 is 16 amino acids long. Germline V gives CDR1 MNHEY, CDR2 SMNVEV (reference sequence).

V and J are TRBV28 and TRBJ1-3; unclear D gene. CDR1 is MDHEN and CDR2 is SYDVKM in the germline V gene. The CDR3 is 14 residues long. Trimming shortened V by 7 bases and J by 0 bases, and 10 bases separated the two germline ends. The DNA for the CDR3 is TGTGCCAGCATCGGACGGAGCTCTGGAAACACCATATATTTT. Encoded protein: CASIGRSSGNTIYF.